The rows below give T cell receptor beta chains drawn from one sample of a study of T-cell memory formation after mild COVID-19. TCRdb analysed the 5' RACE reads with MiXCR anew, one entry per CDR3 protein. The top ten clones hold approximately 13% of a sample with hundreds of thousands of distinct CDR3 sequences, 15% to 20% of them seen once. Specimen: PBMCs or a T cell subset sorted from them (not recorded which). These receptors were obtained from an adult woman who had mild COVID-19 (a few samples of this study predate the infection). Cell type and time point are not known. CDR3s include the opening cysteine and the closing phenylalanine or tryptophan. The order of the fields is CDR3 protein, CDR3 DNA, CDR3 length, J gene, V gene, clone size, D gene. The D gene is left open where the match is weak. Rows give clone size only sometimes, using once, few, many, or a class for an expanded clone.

CDR3aa: CASSYGLAGANEQYF; CDR3nt: TGCGCCAGCAGCTACGGACTAGCGGGAGCGAATGAGCAGTACTTC; len: 15; j_gene: TRBJ2-7; v_gene: TRBV5-1; abundance: many; d_gene: TRBD2
CDR3aa: CASSLPSSGNEQFF; CDR3nt: TGTGCCAGCAGCCTACCGAGTAGCGGCAATGAGCAGTTCTTC; len: 14; j_gene: TRBJ2-1; v_gene: TRBV3-1; abundance: NA; d_gene: NA
CDR3aa: CASSSAGSTDTQYF; CDR3nt: TGTGCCAGCAGCTCGGCCGGAAGCACAGATACGCAGTATTTT; len: 14; j_gene: TRBJ2-3; v_gene: TRBV7-9; abundance: many; d_gene: NA
CDR3aa: CASSETAPQHF; CDR3nt: TGTGCCAGCAGTGAAACTGCGCCCCAGCATTTT; len: 11; j_gene: TRBJ1-5; v_gene: TRBV6-1; abundance: few; d_gene: NA
CDR3aa: CASSRDRIEQFF; CDR3nt: TGTGCCAGCAGTCGGGACCGCATAGAGCAGTTCTTC; len: 12; j_gene: TRBJ2-1; v_gene: TRBV6-5; abundance: few; d_gene: NA
CDR3aa: CASSLAGPGGYGYTF; CDR3nt: TGCGCCAGCAGCTTGGCGGGGCCAGGAGGCTATGGCTACACCTTC; len: 15; j_gene: TRBJ1-2; v_gene: TRBV5-1; abundance: few; d_gene: NA
CDR3aa: CSAKPGQGAGVADTQYF; CDR3nt: TGCAGTGCAAAACCGGGACAGGGGGCCGGAGTTGCAGATACGCAGTATTTT; len: 17; j_gene: TRBJ2-3; v_gene: TRBV20-1; abundance: NA; d_gene: TRBD1
CDR3aa: CSVEDGRGNEQYF; CDR3nt: TGCAGCGTTGAAGATGGCAGGGGGAACGAGCAGTACTTC; len: 13; j_gene: TRBJ2-7; v_gene: TRBV29-1; abundance: few; d_gene: TRBD1
CDR3aa: CASSLGQGSIPLHF; CDR3nt: TGCGCCAGCAGCTTGGGACAGGGTTCGATTCCCCTCCACTTT; len: 14; j_gene: TRBJ1-6; v_gene: TRBV5-1; abundance: few; d_gene: TRBD1
CDR3aa: CASSLSEDTQYF; CDR3nt: TGTGCCAGCAGTCTCTCGGAGGATACGCAGTATTTT; len: 12; j_gene: TRBJ2-3; v_gene: TRBV12-3/TRBV12-4; abundance: many; d_gene: NA
CDR3aa: CASSTHTDSLNTEAFF; CDR3nt: TGTGCCAGCAGCACCCATACGGACAGCCTGAACACTGAAGCTTTCTTT; len: 16; j_gene: TRBJ1-1; v_gene: TRBV7-9; abundance: few; d_gene: NA
CDR3aa: CASSIEERANTEAFF; CDR3nt: TGTGCCAGCAGTATAGAAGAGAGGGCGAACACTGAAGCTTTCTTT; len: 15; j_gene: TRBJ1-1; v_gene: TRBV2; abundance: NA; d_gene: NA
CDR3aa: CAWSRQGIANEQFF; CDR3nt: TGTGCCTGGAGTCGGCAGGGGATCGCCAATGAGCAGTTCTTC; len: 14; j_gene: TRBJ2-1; v_gene: TRBV30; abundance: few; d_gene: NA
CDR3aa: CASSYPGQGKGNIQYF; CDR3nt: TGTGCCAGCAGTTACCCGGGACAGGGTAAGGGGAACATTCAGTACTTC; len: 16; j_gene: TRBJ2-4; v_gene: TRBV6-2/TRBV6-3; abundance: NA; d_gene: TRBD1
CDR3aa: CASSLSGTADSYEQYF; CDR3nt: TGTGCCAGCAGTTTATCTGGGACAGCCGATAGCTACGAGCAGTACTTC; len: 16; j_gene: TRBJ2-7; v_gene: TRBV27; abundance: NA; d_gene: TRBD1
CDR3aa: CASKGTGGAGELFF; CDR3nt: TGTGCCAGCAAAGGGACAGGGGGCGCCGGGGAGCTGTTTTTT; len: 14; j_gene: TRBJ2-2; v_gene: TRBV6-2/TRBV6-3; abundance: few; d_gene: TRBD1
CDR3aa: CASSQEVPSPGELFF; CDR3nt: TGTGCCAGCAGCCAAGAAGTTCCGAGCCCCGGGGAGCTGTTTTTT; len: 15; j_gene: TRBJ2-2; v_gene: TRBV4-2; abundance: NA; d_gene: NA
CDR3aa: CASRYEGGAEAFF; CDR3nt: TGCGCCAGCAGATACGAGGGGGGGGCTGAAGCTTTCTTT; len: 13; j_gene: TRBJ1-1; v_gene: TRBV5-1; abundance: few; d_gene: NA
CDR3aa: CASSFDDSSYEQYF; CDR3nt: TGCGCCAGCAGCTTTGACGACTCCTCCTACGAGCAGTACTTC; len: 14; j_gene: TRBJ2-7; v_gene: TRBV5-1; abundance: few; d_gene: NA
CDR3aa: CASSPVDRIFYGYTF; CDR3nt: TGTGCCAGCAGCCCTGTTGACAGAATTTTCTATGGCTACACCTTC; len: 15; j_gene: TRBJ1-2; v_gene: TRBV6-2/TRBV6-3; abundance: NA; d_gene: NA
CDR3aa: CASSLRGPYEQYF; CDR3nt: TGTGCCAGCAGCTTACGCGGGCCCTACGAGCAGTACTTC; len: 13; j_gene: TRBJ2-7; v_gene: TRBV7-8; abundance: NA; d_gene: NA
CDR3aa: CASSYSSLRLAGPYNEQFF; CDR3nt: TGTGCCAGCAGTTACTCATCCCTTCGACTAGCGGGGCCCTACAATGAGCAGTTCTTC; len: 19; j_gene: TRBJ2-1; v_gene: TRBV6-2/TRBV6-3; abundance: few; d_gene: TRBD2
CDR3aa: CASSYSRRLEGYEQFF; CDR3nt: TGTGCCAGCAGTTACTCGAGGAGACTAGAGGGTTATGAGCAGTTCTTC; len: 16; j_gene: TRBJ2-1; v_gene: TRBV6-5; abundance: NA; d_gene: NA
CDR3aa: CASSPLGGGTSEQYF; CDR3nt: TGTGCCAGCTCACCACTCGGGGGCGGAACTAGTGAGCAGTACTTC; len: 15; j_gene: TRBJ2-7; v_gene: TRBV18; abundance: NA; d_gene: NA
CDR3aa: CASSLGVPNTEAFF; CDR3nt: TGTGCCAGCAGTTTAGGGGTCCCGAACACTGAAGCTTTCTTT; len: 14; j_gene: TRBJ1-1; v_gene: TRBV27; abundance: NA; d_gene: NA
CDR3aa: CASSLDGTQYEQYF; CDR3nt: TGTGCCAGCAGCTTAGACGGGACACAATACGAGCAGTACTTC; len: 14; j_gene: TRBJ2-7; v_gene: TRBV7-2; abundance: NA; d_gene: NA
CDR3aa: CASSIGPYGYTF; CDR3nt: TGTGCCAGTAGTATAGGACCCTATGGCTACACCTTC; len: 12; j_gene: TRBJ1-2; v_gene: TRBV19; abundance: few; d_gene: NA
CDR3aa: CASTGQVAFEQYF; CDR3nt: TGTGCCAGCACCGGACAGGTAGCATTCGAGCAGTACTTC; len: 13; j_gene: TRBJ2-7; v_gene: TRBV11-2; abundance: few; d_gene: TRBD1
CDR3aa: CASSLGASGSFYNEQFF; CDR3nt: TGCGCCAGCAGCTTGGGTGCTAGCGGGAGTTTCTACAATGAGCAGTTCTTC; len: 17; j_gene: TRBJ2-1; v_gene: TRBV5-1; abundance: NA; d_gene: TRBD2
CDR3aa: CASSSQLELAGSTDTQYF; CDR3nt: TGTGCCAGCAGCTCCCAGTTAGAACTAGCGGGTAGCACAGATACGCAGTATTTT; len: 18; j_gene: TRBJ2-3; v_gene: TRBV7-6; abundance: few; d_gene: TRBD2
CDR3aa: CASSEGQPRGNEKLFF; CDR3nt: TGTGCCAGCAGTGAAGGACAGCCTAGGGGTAATGAAAAACTGTTTTTT; len: 16; j_gene: TRBJ1-4; v_gene: TRBV25-1; abundance: NA; d_gene: NA
CDR3aa: CATSASRGGDYNEQFF; CDR3nt: TGTGCCACCAGTGCCTCTAGGGGGGGCGATTACAATGAGCAGTTCTTC; len: 16; j_gene: TRBJ2-1; v_gene: TRBV24-1; abundance: NA; d_gene: NA
CDR3aa: CASSPEGKGMVVNTEAFF; CDR3nt: TGTGCCAGCTCACCAGAGGGTAAGGGAATGGTGGTGAACACTGAAGCTTTCTTT; len: 18; j_gene: TRBJ1-1; v_gene: TRBV18; abundance: few; d_gene: NA
CDR3aa: CASSILPKTGTLKGKLFF; CDR3nt: TGTGCCAGTAGTATTCTGCCTAAGACCGGGACCTTAAAGGGAAAACTGTTTTTT; len: 18; j_gene: TRBJ1-4; v_gene: TRBV19; abundance: NA; d_gene: NA
CDR3aa: CAAGGESSNQPQHF; CDR3nt: TGCGCTGCTGGAGGGGAGAGCAGCAATCAGCCCCAGCATTTT; len: 14; j_gene: TRBJ1-5; v_gene: TRBV7-9; abundance: NA; d_gene: NA
CDR3aa: CASSPIYETEAFF; CDR3nt: TGCGCCAGCAGCCCTATTTATGAGACTGAAGCTTTCTTT; len: 13; j_gene: TRBJ1-1; v_gene: TRBV4-1; abundance: NA; d_gene: NA
CDR3aa: CATSAALTGTDTQYF; CDR3nt: TGTGCCACCAGTGCAGCGCTCACAGGGACAGATACGCAGTATTTT; len: 15; j_gene: TRBJ2-3; v_gene: TRBV24-1; abundance: few; d_gene: NA
CDR3aa: CASSITGGSGGYTF; CDR3nt: TGTGCCAGCAGTATAACAGGGGGCTCGGGGGGCTACACCTTC; len: 14; j_gene: TRBJ1-2; v_gene: TRBV27; abundance: few; d_gene: TRBD1
CDR3aa: CASSVGGGSRSYNSPLHF; CDR3nt: TGTGCCAGCAGCGTAGGAGGGGGGAGCCGCTCCTATAATTCACCCCTCCACTTT; len: 18; j_gene: TRBJ1-6; v_gene: TRBV9; abundance: NA; d_gene: NA
CDR3aa: CASSPGSSGGNEQFF; CDR3nt: TGCGCCAGCAGCCCGGGGTCTAGCGGAGGTAATGAGCAGTTCTTC; len: 15; j_gene: TRBJ2-1; v_gene: TRBV5-1; abundance: few; d_gene: TRBD2
CDR3aa: CASSFPAGGLNEQFF; CDR3nt: TGTGCCAGCAGTTTTCCGGCGGGAGGGCTCAATGAGCAGTTCTTC; len: 15; j_gene: TRBJ2-1; v_gene: TRBV12-3/TRBV12-4; abundance: NA; d_gene: TRBD2
CDR3aa: CASSQGTGVPGYTF; CDR3nt: TGTGCCAGCAGCCAAGGCACAGGGGTGCCTGGCTACACCTTC; len: 14; j_gene: TRBJ1-2; v_gene: TRBV14; abundance: NA; d_gene: TRBD1
CDR3aa: CASSQTRKGYEQYF; CDR3nt: TGTGCCAGCAGCCAAACTAGGAAAGGGTACGAGCAGTACTTC; len: 14; j_gene: TRBJ2-7; v_gene: TRBV7-9; abundance: NA; d_gene: NA
CDR3aa: CASSIVGSVQETQYF; CDR3nt: TGTGCCAGTAGTATAGTCGGCAGCGTCCAAGAGACCCAGTACTTC; len: 15; j_gene: TRBJ2-5; v_gene: TRBV19; abundance: NA; d_gene: NA
CDR3aa: CASSPKRDRITGELFF; CDR3nt: TGTGCCAGCAGCCCCAAAAGGGACCGCATCACCGGGGAGCTGTTTTTT; len: 16; j_gene: TRBJ2-2; v_gene: TRBV7-8; abundance: NA; d_gene: NA
CDR3aa: CAGRSEDFSYNEQFF; CDR3nt: TGTGCCGGACGCAGTGAGGATTTCTCCTACAATGAGCAGTTCTTC; len: 15; j_gene: TRBJ2-1; v_gene: TRBV7-9; abundance: NA; d_gene: NA
CDR3aa: CASSTRTSGSYEQYF; CDR3nt: TGTGCCAGCAGTACTAGGACTAGCGGGAGCTACGAGCAGTACTTC; len: 15; j_gene: TRBJ2-7; v_gene: TRBV28; abundance: many; d_gene: TRBD2
CDR3aa: CASSGVLRNTGELFF; CDR3nt: TGTGCCAGCAGTGGGGTCCTACGGAACACCGGGGAGCTGTTTTTT; len: 15; j_gene: TRBJ2-2; v_gene: TRBV12-3/TRBV12-4; abundance: few; d_gene: NA
CDR3aa: CASSLGQGARTF; CDR3nt: TGTGCCAGCAGCTTAGGACAGGGGGCGCGGACCTTC; len: 12; j_gene: TRBJ1-2; v_gene: TRBV13; abundance: NA; d_gene: TRBD1
CDR3aa: CASCHFQTLRDRSYEQYF; CDR3nt: TGTGCCAGCTGCCACTTCCAGACTCTCCGGGACAGGTCCTACGAGCAGTACTTC; len: 18; j_gene: TRBJ2-7; v_gene: TRBV21-1; abundance: few; d_gene: NA
CDR3aa: CASSLLETEGYGYTF; CDR3nt: TGCGCCAGCAGCTTGTTGGAGACAGAGGGTTATGGCTACACCTTC; len: 15; j_gene: TRBJ1-2; v_gene: TRBV5-1; abundance: NA; d_gene: NA
CDR3aa: CASSVLSADTNYEQYF; CDR3nt: TGCGCCAGCAGCGTCCTTAGTGCGGACACTAACTACGAGCAGTACTTC; len: 16; j_gene: TRBJ2-7; v_gene: TRBV5-1; abundance: NA; d_gene: NA
CDR3aa: CASSETTGTSGTRTYEQYF; CDR3nt: TGTGCCAGCAGTGAAACGACCGGGACTAGCGGGACCAGGACCTACGAGCAGTACTTC; len: 19; j_gene: TRBJ2-7; v_gene: TRBV25-1; abundance: NA; d_gene: TRBD2
CDR3aa: CASRDRGTNRPQHF; CDR3nt: TGTGCCAGCAGGGACAGGGGGACCAATCGGCCCCAGCATTTT; len: 14; j_gene: TRBJ1-5; v_gene: TRBV15; abundance: few; d_gene: TRBD1
CDR3aa: CASSLAVGTDTQYF; CDR3nt: TGTGCCAGCAGCTTAGCGGTCGGCACAGATACGCAGTATTTT; len: 14; j_gene: TRBJ2-3; v_gene: TRBV7-2; abundance: few; d_gene: NA
CDR3aa: CASSYQVDRDYGYTF; CDR3nt: TGTGCCAGCAGCTATCAGGTGGACAGGGACTATGGCTACACCTTC; len: 15; j_gene: TRBJ1-2; v_gene: TRBV7-9; abundance: few; d_gene: TRBD1
CDR3aa: CASSFDRGPSEEYF; CDR3nt: TGTGCCAGCAGCTTTGACAGGGGGCCCTCCGAGGAGTATTTT; len: 14; j_gene: TRBJ2-3; v_gene: TRBV5-4; abundance: NA; d_gene: TRBD1
CDR3aa: CATSDPIRTDTQYF; CDR3nt: TGTGCCACCAGTGATCCTATCCGAACAGATACGCAGTATTTT; len: 14; j_gene: TRBJ2-3; v_gene: TRBV24-1; abundance: NA; d_gene: NA
CDR3aa: CASSVGDSYEQYF; CDR3nt: TGTGCCAGCAGCGTCGGGGACTCCTACGAGCAGTACTTC; len: 13; j_gene: TRBJ2-7; v_gene: TRBV9; abundance: many; d_gene: NA